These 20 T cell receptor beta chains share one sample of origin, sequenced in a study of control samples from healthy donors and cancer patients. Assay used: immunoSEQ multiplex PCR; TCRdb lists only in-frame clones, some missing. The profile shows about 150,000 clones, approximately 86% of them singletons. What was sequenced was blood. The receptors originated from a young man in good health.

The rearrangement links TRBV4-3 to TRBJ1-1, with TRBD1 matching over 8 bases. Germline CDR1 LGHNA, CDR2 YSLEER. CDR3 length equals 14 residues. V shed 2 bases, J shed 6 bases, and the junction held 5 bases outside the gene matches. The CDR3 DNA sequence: TGCGCCAGCAGCCAATCCAGGGGGCGGGCTGAAGCTTTCTTT. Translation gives CASSQSRGRAEAFF.

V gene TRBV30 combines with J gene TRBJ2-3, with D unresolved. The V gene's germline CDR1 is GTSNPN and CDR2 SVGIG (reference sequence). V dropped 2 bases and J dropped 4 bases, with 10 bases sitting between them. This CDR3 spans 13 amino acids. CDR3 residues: CAWSSATPDTQYF. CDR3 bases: TGTGCCTGGAGTTCAGCGACCCCAGATACGCAGTATTTT.

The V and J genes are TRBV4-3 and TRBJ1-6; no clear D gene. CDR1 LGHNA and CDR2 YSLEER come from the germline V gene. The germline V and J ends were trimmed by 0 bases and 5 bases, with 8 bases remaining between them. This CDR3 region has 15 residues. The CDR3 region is CASSQDYRNNSPLHF. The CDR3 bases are TGCGCCAGCAGCCAAGATTATAGGAATAATTCACCCCTCCACTTT.

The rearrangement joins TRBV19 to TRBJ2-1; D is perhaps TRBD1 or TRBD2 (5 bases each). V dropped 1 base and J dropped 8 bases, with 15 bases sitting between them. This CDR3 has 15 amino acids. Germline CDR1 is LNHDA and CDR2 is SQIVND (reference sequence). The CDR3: CASSIAEGTRYEQFF. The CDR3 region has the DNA TGTGCCAGTAGTATAGCTGAGGGGACCCGGTATGAGCAGTTCTTC.

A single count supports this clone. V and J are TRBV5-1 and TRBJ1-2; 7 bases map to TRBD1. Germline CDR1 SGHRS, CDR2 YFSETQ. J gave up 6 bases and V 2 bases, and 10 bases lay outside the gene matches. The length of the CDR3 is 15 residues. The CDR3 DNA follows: TGCGCCAGCAGCTTATCAGGGACAGAATATGATGGCTACACCTTC. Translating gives CASSLSGTEYDGYTF.

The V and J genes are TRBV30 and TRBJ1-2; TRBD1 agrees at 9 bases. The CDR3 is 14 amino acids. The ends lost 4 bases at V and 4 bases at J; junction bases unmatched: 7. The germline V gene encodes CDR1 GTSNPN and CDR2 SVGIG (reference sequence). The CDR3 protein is CAWTADRGSYGYTF. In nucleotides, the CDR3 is TGTGCCTGGACCGCGGACAGGGGAAGCTATGGCTACACCTTC.

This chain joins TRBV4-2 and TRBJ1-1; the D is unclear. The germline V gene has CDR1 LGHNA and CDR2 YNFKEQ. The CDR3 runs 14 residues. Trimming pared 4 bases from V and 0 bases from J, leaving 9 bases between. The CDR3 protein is CASSRGEMNTEAFF. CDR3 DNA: TGTGCCAGCAGCCGCGGGGAAATGAACACTGAAGCTTTCTTT.

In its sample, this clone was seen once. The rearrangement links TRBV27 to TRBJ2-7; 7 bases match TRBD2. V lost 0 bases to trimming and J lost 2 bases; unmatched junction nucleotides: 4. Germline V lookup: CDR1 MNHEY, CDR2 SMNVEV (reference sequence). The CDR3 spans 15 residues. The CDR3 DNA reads TGTGCCAGCAGTTTATCGGTACGGGGGGCCTACGAGCAGTACTTC. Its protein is CASSLSVRGAYEQYF.

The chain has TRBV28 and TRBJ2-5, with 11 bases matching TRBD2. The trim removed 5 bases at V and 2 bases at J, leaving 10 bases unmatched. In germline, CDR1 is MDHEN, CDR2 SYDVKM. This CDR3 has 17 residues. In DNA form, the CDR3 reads TGTGCCAGCAGTCCGACTGGACTAGCGGGTTGGCAAGAGACCCAGTACTTC. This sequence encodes CASSPTGLAGWQETQYF.

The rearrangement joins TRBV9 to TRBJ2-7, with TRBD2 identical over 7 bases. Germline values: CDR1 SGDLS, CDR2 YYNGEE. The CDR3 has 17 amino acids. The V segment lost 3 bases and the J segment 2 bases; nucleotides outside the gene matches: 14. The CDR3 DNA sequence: TGTGCCAGCAGCGCCCATACCGAGCGGGGCTATACCTACGAGCAGTACTTC. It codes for CASSAHTERGYTYEQYF.

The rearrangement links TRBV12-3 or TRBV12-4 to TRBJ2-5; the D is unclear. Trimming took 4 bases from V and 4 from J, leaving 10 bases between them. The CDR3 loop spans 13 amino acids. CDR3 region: CASSYPGVETQYF. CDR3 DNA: TGTGCCAGCAGTTACCCGGGTGTAGAGACCCAGTACTTC.

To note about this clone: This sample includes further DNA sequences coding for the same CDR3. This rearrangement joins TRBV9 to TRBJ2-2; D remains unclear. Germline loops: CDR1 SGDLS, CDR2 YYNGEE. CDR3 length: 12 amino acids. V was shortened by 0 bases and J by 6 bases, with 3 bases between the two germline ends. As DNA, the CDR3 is TGTGCCAGCAGCGTAGTCTCCGGGGAGCTGTTTTTT. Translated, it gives CASSVVSGELFF.

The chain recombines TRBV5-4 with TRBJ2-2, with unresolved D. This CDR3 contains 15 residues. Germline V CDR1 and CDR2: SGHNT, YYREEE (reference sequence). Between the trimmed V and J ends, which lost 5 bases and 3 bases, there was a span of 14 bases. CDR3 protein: CASRVGSRDTGELFF. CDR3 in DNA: TGTGCCAGCAGAGTAGGGTCGCGCGACACCGGGGAGCTGTTTTTT.

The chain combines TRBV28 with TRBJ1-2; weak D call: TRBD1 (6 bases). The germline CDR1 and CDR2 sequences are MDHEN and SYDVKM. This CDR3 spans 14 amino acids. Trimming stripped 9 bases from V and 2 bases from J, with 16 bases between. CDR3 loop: CARGGFEANYGYTF. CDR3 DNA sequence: TGTGCCAGAGGGGGATTTGAGGCAAACTATGGCTACACCTTC.

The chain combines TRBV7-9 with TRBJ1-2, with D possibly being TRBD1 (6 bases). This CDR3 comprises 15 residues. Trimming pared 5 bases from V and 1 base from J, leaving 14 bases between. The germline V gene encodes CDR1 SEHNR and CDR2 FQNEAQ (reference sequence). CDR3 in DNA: TGTGCCAGCAGCCCGGGAGGACAGATTAACTATGGCTACACCTTC. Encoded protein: CASSPGGQINYGYTF.

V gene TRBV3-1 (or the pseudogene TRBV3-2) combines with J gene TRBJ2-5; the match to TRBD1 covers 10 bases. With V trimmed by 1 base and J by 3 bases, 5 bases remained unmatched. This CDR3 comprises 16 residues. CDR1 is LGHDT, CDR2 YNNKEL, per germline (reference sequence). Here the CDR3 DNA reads TGTGCCAGCAGCCAAGTCCGCGGGACAGGGGAAGAGACCCAGTACTTC. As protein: CASSQVRGTGEETQYF.

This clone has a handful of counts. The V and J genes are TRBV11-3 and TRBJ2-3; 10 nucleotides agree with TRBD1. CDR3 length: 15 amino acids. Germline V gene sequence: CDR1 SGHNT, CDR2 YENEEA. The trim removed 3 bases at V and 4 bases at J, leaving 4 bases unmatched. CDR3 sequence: CASSFGQGGPDTQYF. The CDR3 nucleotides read TGTGCCAGCAGCTTTGGACAGGGGGGCCCAGATACGCAGTATTTT.

DNA of the CDR3: TGTGCCAGCAGACTTGAGGGCAGTCTCATGAACACTGAAGCTTTCTTT. Translation gives CASRLEGSLMNTEAFF. The rearrangement uses TRBV7-2 and TRBJ1-1; D gene uncertain. CDR3 length: 16 residues. Germline values: CDR1 SGHTA, CDR2 FQGNSA. Trimming took 6 bases from V and 0 from J, leaving 17 bases between them.

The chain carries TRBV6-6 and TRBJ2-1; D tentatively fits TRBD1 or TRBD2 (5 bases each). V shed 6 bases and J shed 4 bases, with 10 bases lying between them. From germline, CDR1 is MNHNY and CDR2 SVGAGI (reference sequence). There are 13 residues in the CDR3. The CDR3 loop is CASRREGYNEQFF. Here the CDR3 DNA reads TGTGCCAGCAGACGTGAGGGGTACAATGAGCAGTTCTTC.

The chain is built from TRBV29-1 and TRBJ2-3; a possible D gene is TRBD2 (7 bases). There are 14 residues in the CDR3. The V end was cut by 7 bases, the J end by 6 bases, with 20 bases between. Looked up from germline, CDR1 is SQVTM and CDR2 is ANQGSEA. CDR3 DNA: TGCAGCGCCGAGGAAGGGGGGGTGAGGGATACGCAGTATTTT. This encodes CSAEEGGVRDTQYF.